The 4 T cell receptor beta chains below were found in one sample sequenced in a study of T cells expressing NK-cell markers. Each CDR3 protein gets one entry in TCRdb, which reprocessed the 5' RACE reads and gives no DNA. The listing records 350,000 to 400,000 distinct CDR3 sequences. What was sequenced was blood T cells: a sorted CD56 or NKG2C T cell subset, CD4+ or CD8+ T cells, or bulk PBMC T cells (not recorded which). These receptors came from a woman in her 50s in good health.

This chain uses TRBV20-1 with TRBJ1-5; checking the TCRdb D call of TRBD1 is not possible without DNA. The CDR3 consists of 17 residues. Germline V gene sequence: CDR1 DFQATT, CDR2 SNEGSKA (reference sequence). CDR3 region: CSARDWVTRGGVQPQHF.

This rearrangement joins TRBV20-1 to TRBJ2-3; TCRdb's D call, TRBD2, is unchecked because there is no DNA. This CDR3 is built from 13 residues. Germline CDR1 and CDR2: DFQATT and SNEGSKA (reference sequence). CDR3 amino acids: CSATERLGGTQYF.

The chain employs TRBV29-1 and TRBJ2-1; TCRdb's assignment of TRBD1 cannot be checked, as there is no DNA. CDR3 size: 12 residues. From germline, CDR1 is SQVTM and CDR2 ANQGSEA. CDR3 residues: CSVVGTGREQFF.

The chain carries TRBV20-1 and TRBJ2-1; the TRBD2 assignment by TCRdb is unverifiable without DNA. The CDR3 is made up of 18 amino acids. Germline V gene lookup returns CDR1 DFQATT and CDR2 SNEGSKA (reference sequence). Here the CDR3 reads CSARGFVGSGSSYNEQFF.